The present T cell receptor (beta chain) was sequenced within a study of Ad26.COV2.S vaccination and SARS-CoV-2 variants. General observations from the study: Vaccinees displayed broader spike-specific TCR repertoires than placebo recipients.

Notes on this clone: Its target is not known.

Germline CDR1 is MDHEN and CDR2 is SYDVKM. This CDR3 comprises 11 residues. The ends were cut back, 7 bases at V and 9 bases at J, with 10 bases in the middle. Described treatment: 15 to 20 received Ad26.COV2.S at low or high dose, single or two shots; 5 received placebo; per-sample allocation not given. Samples came from day 63 after the first vaccine or placebo injection. Sequenced by immunoSEQ multiplex PCR; TCRdb stores in-frame clones only, minus some. The table includes 450,000 to 550,000 clones, roughly 87% detected once. Sequenced here: peripheral blood, sampled in a trial of Ad26.COV2.S vaccine versus placebo. This TCR derives from a person between 18 and 60 years old who received the Ad26.COV2.S COVID-19 vaccine or a placebo. This chain connects TRBV28 to TRBJ1-5; D not certain. CDR3 nucleotide sequence: TGTGCCAGCAATATTTTTGGGCCCCAGCATTTT. It encodes CASNIFGPQHF. The full variable domain, its missing parts supplied by reference TRBV28 and TRBJ1-5, is DVKVTQSSRYLVKRTGEKVFLECVQDMDHENMFWYRQDPGLGLRLIYFSYDVKMKEKGDIPEGYSVSREKKERFSLILESASTNQTSMYLCASNIFGPQHFGDGTRLSIL.